The sequence of this TCR beta chain was determined in a study of T cell repertoires in cytomegalovirus infection. About the study: The authors relied on CMV epitopes, both recently identified HLA-C-restricted and well-studied HLA-B-restricted. In public TCR beta signatures, there were indications of both CMV infection and matching HLA type. Study findings and constraints: Based on cumulative public TCR beta family frequency, carriers of CMV plus the relevant HLA were identified. Within the response measured ex vivo, HLA-C-restricted CMV-specific TCR beta clonotypes were dominant.

The V and J ends lost 0 bases and 8 bases respectively, with 14 bases between them. Germline values: CDR1 MNHEY, CDR2 SMNVEV (reference sequence). The length of the CDR3 is 16 residues. TCRdb called the reads again in MiXCR, with one record for every CDR3 protein. The sample records hundreds of thousands of distinct CDR3 sequences, about 42% being singletons. The sample holds a few counts of this clonotype. The antigen is unknown. V and J are TRBV27 and TRBJ1-6; tentative D call: TRBD1 (6 bases). The sequenced sample was cultured PBMCs, obtained from culture after CMV antigen stimulation. The receptor comes from a human donor in good health (CMV status not recorded). Some clones in this sample may be carry-over from other donors' samples. Here the CDR3 reads CASSLSGGLGDSPLHF. The CDR3 DNA is TGTGCCAGCAGTTTATCCGGGGGCCTAGGAGATTCACCCCTCCACTTT.